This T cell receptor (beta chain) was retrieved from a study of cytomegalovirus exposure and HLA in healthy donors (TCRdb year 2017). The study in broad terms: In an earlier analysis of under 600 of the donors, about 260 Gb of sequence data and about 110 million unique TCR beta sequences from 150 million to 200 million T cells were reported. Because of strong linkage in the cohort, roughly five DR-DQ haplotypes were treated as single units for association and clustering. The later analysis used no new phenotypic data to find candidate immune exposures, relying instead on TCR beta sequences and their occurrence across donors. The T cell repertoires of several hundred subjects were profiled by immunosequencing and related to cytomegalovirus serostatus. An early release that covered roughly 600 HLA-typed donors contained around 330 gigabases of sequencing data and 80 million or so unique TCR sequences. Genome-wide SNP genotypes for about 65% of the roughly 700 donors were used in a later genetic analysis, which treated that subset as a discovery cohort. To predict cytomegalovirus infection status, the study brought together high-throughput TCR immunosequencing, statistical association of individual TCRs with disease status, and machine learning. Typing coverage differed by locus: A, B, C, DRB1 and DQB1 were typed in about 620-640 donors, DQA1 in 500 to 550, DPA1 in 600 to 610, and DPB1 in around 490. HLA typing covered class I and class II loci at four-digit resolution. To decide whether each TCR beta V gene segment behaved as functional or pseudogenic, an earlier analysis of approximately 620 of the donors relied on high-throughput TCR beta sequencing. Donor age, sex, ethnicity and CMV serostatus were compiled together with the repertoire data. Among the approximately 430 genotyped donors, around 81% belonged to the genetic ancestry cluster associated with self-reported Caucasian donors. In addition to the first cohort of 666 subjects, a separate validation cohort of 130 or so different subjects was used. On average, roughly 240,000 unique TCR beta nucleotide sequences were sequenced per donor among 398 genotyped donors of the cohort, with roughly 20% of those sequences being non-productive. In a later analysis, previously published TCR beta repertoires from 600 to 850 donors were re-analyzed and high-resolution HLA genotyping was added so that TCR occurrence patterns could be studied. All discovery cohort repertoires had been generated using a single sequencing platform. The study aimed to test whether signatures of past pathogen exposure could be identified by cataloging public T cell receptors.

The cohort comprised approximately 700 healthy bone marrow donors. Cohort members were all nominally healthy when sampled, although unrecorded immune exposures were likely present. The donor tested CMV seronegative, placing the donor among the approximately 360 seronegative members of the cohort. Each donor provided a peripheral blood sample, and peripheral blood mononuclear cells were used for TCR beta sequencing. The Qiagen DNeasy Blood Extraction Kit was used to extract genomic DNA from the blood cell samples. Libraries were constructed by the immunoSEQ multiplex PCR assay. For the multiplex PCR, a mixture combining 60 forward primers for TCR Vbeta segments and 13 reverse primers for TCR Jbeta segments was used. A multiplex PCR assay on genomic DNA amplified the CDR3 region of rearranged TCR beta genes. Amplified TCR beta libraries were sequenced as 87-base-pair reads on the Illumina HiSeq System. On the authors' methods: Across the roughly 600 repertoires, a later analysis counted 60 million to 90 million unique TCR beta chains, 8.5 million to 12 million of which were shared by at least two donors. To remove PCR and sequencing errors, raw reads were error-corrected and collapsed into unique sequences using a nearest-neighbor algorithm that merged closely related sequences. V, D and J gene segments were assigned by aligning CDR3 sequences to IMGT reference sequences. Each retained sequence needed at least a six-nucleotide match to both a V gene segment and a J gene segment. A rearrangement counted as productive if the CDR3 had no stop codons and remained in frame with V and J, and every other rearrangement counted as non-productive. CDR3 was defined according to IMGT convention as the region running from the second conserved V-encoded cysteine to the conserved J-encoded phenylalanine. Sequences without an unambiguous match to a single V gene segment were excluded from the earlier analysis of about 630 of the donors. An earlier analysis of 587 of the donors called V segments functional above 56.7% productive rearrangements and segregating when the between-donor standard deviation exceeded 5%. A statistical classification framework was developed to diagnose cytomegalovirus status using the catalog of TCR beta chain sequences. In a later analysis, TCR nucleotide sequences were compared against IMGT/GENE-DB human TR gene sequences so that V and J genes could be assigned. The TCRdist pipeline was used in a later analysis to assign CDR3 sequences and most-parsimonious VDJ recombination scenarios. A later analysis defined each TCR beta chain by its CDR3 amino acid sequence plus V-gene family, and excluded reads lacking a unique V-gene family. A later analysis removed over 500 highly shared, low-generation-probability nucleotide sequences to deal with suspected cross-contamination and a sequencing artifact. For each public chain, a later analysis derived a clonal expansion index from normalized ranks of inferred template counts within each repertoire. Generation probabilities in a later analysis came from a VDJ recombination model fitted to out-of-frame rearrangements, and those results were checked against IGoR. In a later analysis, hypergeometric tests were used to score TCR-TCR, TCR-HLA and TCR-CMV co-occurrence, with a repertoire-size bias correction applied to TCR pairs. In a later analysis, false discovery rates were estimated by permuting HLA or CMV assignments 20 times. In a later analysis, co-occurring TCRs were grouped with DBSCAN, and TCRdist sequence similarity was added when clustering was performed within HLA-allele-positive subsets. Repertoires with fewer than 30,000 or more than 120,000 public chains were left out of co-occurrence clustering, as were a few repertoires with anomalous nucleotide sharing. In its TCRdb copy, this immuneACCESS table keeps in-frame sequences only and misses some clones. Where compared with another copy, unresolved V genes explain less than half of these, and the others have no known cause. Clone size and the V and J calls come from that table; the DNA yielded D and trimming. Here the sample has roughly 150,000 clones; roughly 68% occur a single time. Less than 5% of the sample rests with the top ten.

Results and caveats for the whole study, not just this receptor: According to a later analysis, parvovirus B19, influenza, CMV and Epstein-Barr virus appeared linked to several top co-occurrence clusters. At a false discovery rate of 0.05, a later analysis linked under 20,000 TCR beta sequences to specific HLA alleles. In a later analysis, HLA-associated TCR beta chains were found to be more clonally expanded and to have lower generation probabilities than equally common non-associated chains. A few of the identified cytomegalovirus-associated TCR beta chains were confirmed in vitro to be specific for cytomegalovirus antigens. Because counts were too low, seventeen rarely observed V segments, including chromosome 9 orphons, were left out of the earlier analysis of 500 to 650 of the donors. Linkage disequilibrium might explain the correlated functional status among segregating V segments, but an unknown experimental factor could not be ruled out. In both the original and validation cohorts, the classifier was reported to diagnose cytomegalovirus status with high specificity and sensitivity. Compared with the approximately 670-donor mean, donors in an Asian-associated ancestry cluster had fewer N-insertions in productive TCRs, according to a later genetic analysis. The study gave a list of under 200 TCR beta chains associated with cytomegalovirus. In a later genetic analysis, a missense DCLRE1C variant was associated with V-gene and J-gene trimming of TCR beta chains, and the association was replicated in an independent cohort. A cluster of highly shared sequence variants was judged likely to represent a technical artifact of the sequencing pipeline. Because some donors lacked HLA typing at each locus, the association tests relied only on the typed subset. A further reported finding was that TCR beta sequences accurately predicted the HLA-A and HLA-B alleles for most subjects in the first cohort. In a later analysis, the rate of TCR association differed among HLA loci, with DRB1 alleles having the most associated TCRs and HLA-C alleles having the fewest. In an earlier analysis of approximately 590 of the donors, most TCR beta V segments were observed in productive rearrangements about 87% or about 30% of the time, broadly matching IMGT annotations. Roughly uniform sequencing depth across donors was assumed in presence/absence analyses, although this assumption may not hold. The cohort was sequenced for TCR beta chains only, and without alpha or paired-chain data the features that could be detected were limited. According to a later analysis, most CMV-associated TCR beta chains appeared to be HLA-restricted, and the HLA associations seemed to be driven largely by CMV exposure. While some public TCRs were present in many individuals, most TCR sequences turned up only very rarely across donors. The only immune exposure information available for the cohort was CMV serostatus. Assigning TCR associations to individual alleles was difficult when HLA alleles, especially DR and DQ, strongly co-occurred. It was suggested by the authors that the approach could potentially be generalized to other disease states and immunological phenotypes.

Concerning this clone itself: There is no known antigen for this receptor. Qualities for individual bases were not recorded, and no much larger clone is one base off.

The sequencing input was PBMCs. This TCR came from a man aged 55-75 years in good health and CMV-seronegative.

The CDR3 reads as follows: CASSSGRENYGYTF. The DNA reads as follows: TGTGCCAGCAGCTCCGGGAGAGAAAACTATGGCTACACCTTC. The chain was built from TRBV5-4 and TRBJ1-2; the D gene assignment is ambiguous. V lost 3 bases and J lost 2 bases; the stretch between them is 11 bases long. Via the germline V gene (reference sequence), CDR1 is SGHNT and CDR2 YYREEE. From its cysteine to its phenylalanine, the CDR3 spans 14 amino acids. The kept DNA is CDR3 alone, 42 bases in frame from the first base.